A selection of T cell receptor beta chains follows, all from one sample in a study of human T cells and chemical hapten exposure. TCRdb reprocessed the RACE reads with MiXCR, giving one entry per CDR3 protein. The sample carries around 130,000 distinct CDR3 sequences, around 10% recorded once. Sequencing used whole blood, obtained in connection with sensitization to the hapten diphenylcyclopropenone (DPC). The receptors stem from a woman aged 45 to 65 with alopecia areata. Some clones in this sample may be carry-over from other donors' samples. CDR3s include the opening cysteine and the closing phenylalanine or tryptophan. D genes are given only for firm matches. The size field is filled for only some rows; it gives once, few, many or a size class.

abundance	v_gene	d_gene	j_gene	CDR3nt	CDR3aa
few	TRBV11-2	-	TRBJ2-4	TGTGCCAGCAGCTCCCTTAGAGCCAAAAACATTCAGTACTTC	CASSSLRAKNIQYF
-	TRBV7-2	-	TRBJ1-1	TGTGCCAGCAGCTCCATGACAGCGAACACTGAAGCTTTCTTT	CASSSMTANTEAFF
few	TRBV10-3	TRBD2	TRBJ2-7	TGTGCCACCCTAGCGGGGGGTTCCGAGCAGTACTTC	CATLAGGSEQYF
many	TRBV27	-	TRBJ2-7	TGTGCCAGCAGTTTAGGGAAGGTAGCCTACGAGCAGTACTTC	CASSLGKVAYEQYF
-	TRBV7-9	TRBD2	TRBJ2-7	TGTGCCAGCAGCTTAGCGCTGGACGGGAGGAAGCAGTACTTC	CASSLALDGRKQYF
few	TRBV20-1	-	TRBJ2-7	TGCAGTGCTAGCAACCCCTTTTTTCTCAACGAGCAGTACTTC	CSASNPFFLNEQYF
few	TRBV7-9	TRBD1	TRBJ2-7	TGTGCCAGCACCGTACCGGGACAGGGTCGGGACGAGCAGTACTTC	CASTVPGQGRDEQYF
-	TRBV5-1	-	TRBJ2-1	TGCGCCAGCAGCTTGGGGTTAGTCAGGGCAAAGGATGAGCAGTTCTTC	CASSLGLVRAKDEQFF
-	TRBV11-2	-	TRBJ2-1	TGTGCCAGCAGCCCGTCACACGATGAGCAGTTCTTC	CASSPSHDEQFF
-	TRBV5-1	-	TRBJ1-2	TGCGCCAGCAGCCCCTTTACCAGCGGGGATGGCTACACCTTC	CASSPFTSGDGYTF
-	TRBV28	TRBD2	TRBJ2-2	TGTGCCAGCAGTTTGCGTAGCGGGAGGGACCCCGGGGAGCTGTTTTTT	CASSLRSGRDPGELFF
-	TRBV11-2	TRBD1	TRBJ1-1	TGTGCCAGCAGCTTAGTGGACAGGGGGAACACTGAAGCTTTCTTT	CASSLVDRGNTEAFF
few	TRBV12-3/TRBV12-4	-	TRBJ2-1	TGTGCCAGCAGCCACGGACAGCCCGGGGAGTTCTTC	CASSHGQPGEFF
-	TRBV12-3/TRBV12-4	TRBD1	TRBJ1-6	TGTGCCAGCAGCCTGACAGGGGTAGGGGATTCACCCCTCCACTTT	CASSLTGVGDSPLHF
-	TRBV3-1	TRBD2	TRBJ2-1	TGTGCCAGCAGCCAAGTGGACAGCGGGAGGAATTATGAGCAGTTCTTC	CASSQVDSGRNYEQFF
-	TRBV29-1	-	TRBJ1-2	TGCAGCGTTGAAGGGGCAGGGACTTATGGCTACACCTTC	CSVEGAGTYGYTF
many	TRBV20-1	-	TRBJ2-7	TGCAGTGCTAGTTGGGGGAGGAGCTCCTACGAGCAGTACTTC	CSASWGRSSYEQYF
few	TRBV19	-	TRBJ1-1	TGTGCCAGTAAGACTTGGGAGGTCGAAGCTTTCTTT	CASKTWEVEAFF
few	TRBV6-5	-	TRBJ2-4	TGTGCCAGCAGTTACTCTGCGCCGATAGCCAAAAACATTCAGTACTTC	CASSYSAPIAKNIQYF
many	TRBV4-1	-	TRBJ2-1	TGCGCCAGCAGCCAACCTCAAGACACTAGCCCCGGGAAGTTCTTC	CASSQPQDTSPGKFF
few	TRBV4-1	-	TRBJ2-3	TGCGCCAGCAGCCAAGGAGGTAGTGGAACAGATACGCAGTATTTT	CASSQGGSGTDTQYF
few	TRBV28	TRBD1	TRBJ2-5	TGTGCCAGCACCCGTTACAGGGGCAGTCGAGAGACCCAGTACTTC	CASTRYRGSRETQYF
few	TRBV15	TRBD2	TRBJ2-5	TGTGCCACCAGCAGAGGACTAGCTAGTGTCGGAGAGACCCAGTACTTC	CATSRGLASVGETQYF
few	TRBV6-5	-	TRBJ2-7	TGTGCCAGCAGTTACTTACAGGGCACCGGGTACGAGCAGTACTTC	CASSYLQGTGYEQYF
few	TRBV29-1	-	TRBJ2-3	TGCAGCGTGGACAAAGACACAGATACGCAGTATTTT	CSVDKDTDTQYF
many	TRBV4-2	TRBD1	TRBJ1-1	TGTGCCAGCAGCCCAGGGACAGGGAACACTGAAGCTTTCTTT	CASSPGTGNTEAFF
many	TRBV18	-	TRBJ2-1	TGTGCCAGCTCACCTCGACTGGGTAATGAGCAGTTCTTC	CASSPRLGNEQFF
many	TRBV28	-	TRBJ1-5	TGTGCCAGCAGTTTTAATCAGCCCCAGCATTTT	CASSFNQPQHF
-	TRBV24-1	-	TRBJ2-1	TGTGCCACCAGTGATTTAACAGCCTACAATGAGCAGTTCTTC	CATSDLTAYNEQFF
many	TRBV10-2	-	TRBJ2-1	TGCGCCAGCAGTAACAGGGATAATGAGCAGTTCTTC	CASSNRDNEQFF
many	TRBV28	-	TRBJ2-5	TGTGCCAGCAGTTTAGGATGGGGGAAAGAGACCCAGTACTTC	CASSLGWGKETQYF
many	TRBV27	TRBD2	TRBJ2-1	TGTGCCAGCAGACTGAGCGGGGCCTCCTACAATGAGCAGTTCTTC	CASRLSGASYNEQFF
many	TRBV6-5	TRBD2	TRBJ2-5	TGTGCCAGCAGTCGTCGGGGAGGGGAGACCCAGTACTTC	CASSRRGGETQYF
few	TRBV20-1	TRBD2	TRBJ2-7	TGCAGTGCTAGAGATCCCCTAGCGGGGTCCTCCTACGAGCAGTACTTC	CSARDPLAGSSYEQYF
-	TRBV24-1	-	TRBJ1-2	TGTGCCACCAGTGATTTGGGGGATGGCTACACCTTC	CATSDLGDGYTF
-	TRBV2	-	TRBJ1-5	TGTGCCAGCCGGATTTATCATAGCAATCAGCCCCAGCATTTT	CASRIYHSNQPQHF
few	TRBV6-2/TRBV6-3	TRBD2	TRBJ2-1	TGTGCCAGCAGTCAAAGCGGGGGGCTGACGCGACGAGAGGTCTTC	CASSQSGGLTRREVF
once	TRBV14	TRBD1	TRBJ1-2	TGTGCCAGCAGCTACGGGACAGGGGTTCGTGGCTACACCTTC	CASSYGTGVRGYTF
many	TRBV29-1	-	TRBJ2-1	TGCAGCGCCGCTTGGGGACCCACTTACAATGAGCAGTTCTTC	CSAAWGPTYNEQFF
many	TRBV20-1	-	TRBJ2-3	TGCAGTGCTCCCTTGACCTTCCTGGGCACAGATACGCAGTATTTT	CSAPLTFLGTDTQYF
-	TRBV19	-	TRBJ1-5	TGTGCCAGTAGTAGTGGGTATCAGCCCCAGCATTTT	CASSSGYQPQHF
-	TRBV27	TRBD1	TRBJ2-7	TGTGCCAGCAGTTGGGACAGGGGGCTTAGCGAGCAGTACTTC	CASSWDRGLSEQYF
-	TRBV15	-	TRBJ1-3	TGTGCCACCAGCAGAGATCGGACCCGAAACACCATATATTTT	CATSRDRTRNTIYF
many	TRBV20-1	-	TRBJ1-1	TGCAGTGCTAGAGATCACGTCAGGGCTAACACTGAAGCTTTCTTT	CSARDHVRANTEAFF
-	TRBV7-9	TRBD2	TRBJ2-5	TGTGCCAGCAGCACCACGCTCGAGCTAGCGGAAGAGACCCAGTACTTC	CASSTTLELAEETQYF
-	TRBV7-8	-	TRBJ2-5	TGTGCCAGCAGCTTAATAATAGACCAAGAGACCCAGTACTTC	CASSLIIDQETQYF
-	TRBV10-3	TRBD2	TRBJ2-1	TGTGCCATCAGCTCAACTAGCGGGATGTACAATGAGCAGTTCTTC	CAISSTSGMYNEQFF
-	TRBV12-3/TRBV12-4	-	TRBJ2-2	TGTGCCAGCAGACCTGGAGAGGGCGCGAACACCGGGGAGCTGTTTTTT	CASRPGEGANTGELFF
few	TRBV7-9	TRBD2	TRBJ2-7	TGTGCCAGCAGCTTAGCTCAGCGGGAGGGCCGGAACGAGCAGTACTTC	CASSLAQREGRNEQYF
few	TRBV5-1	TRBD1	TRBJ1-1	TGCGCCAGCAGCTTTGGACAGGGGACTGAAGCTTTCTTT	CASSFGQGTEAFF
-	TRBV29-1	TRBD1	TRBJ1-2	TGCAGCCCCACTTTCAACAAGGGACAGACGTTTTCTAACTATGGCTACACCTTC	CSPTFNKGQTFSNYGYTF
few	TRBV11-2	-	TRBJ2-7	TGTGCCAGCAGCCCCTTTGCTGACTCAACGGGCGAGCAGTACTTC	CASSPFADSTGEQYF
-	TRBV10-3	-	TRBJ1-2	TGTGCCATCAGTGAGTCCGGTGATATCTATGGCTACACCTTC	CAISESGDIYGYTF
-	TRBV5-1	-	TRBJ2-5	TGCGCCAGCAGCACTGGGAGAGAGACCCAGTACTTC	CASSTGRETQYF
-	TRBV29-1	TRBD1	TRBJ1-1	TGCAGCGTTGTCGGCAGGGGGCGGGAGAACACTGAAGCTTTCTTT	CSVVGRGRENTEAFF
-	TRBV20-1	-	TRBJ2-5	TGCAGTGCTACGAGGGATCTAGGGACCCAGTACTTC	CSATRDLGTQYF
few	TRBV20-1	-	TRBJ2-7	TGCAGTGCTTTCCCCATCTATGCGGCCTACGAGCAGTACTTC	CSAFPIYAAYEQYF
many	TRBV3-1	-	TRBJ1-1	TGTGCCAGCAGCCAAGATGCCAGGGGAGAAGCTTTCTTT	CASSQDARGEAFF
few	TRBV7-2	-	TRBJ1-2	TGTGCCAGCAGCTTCGGCAGAGACTACAACTATGGCTACACCTTC	CASSFGRDYNYGYTF